This T cell receptor (beta chain) is drawn from a study of T cells in Graves' hyperthyroidism and ophthalmopathy. General study results and limits: Blood also contained most expanded thyroid clonotypes above 0.001.

This clonotype was counted many times. The antigen remains unidentified. The CDR3 regions of TCR beta were amplified from RNA transcripts. Using the HTBI primer set, a first-round RT-PCR was run on the TCR CDR3. TCRdb re-called the multiplex PCR reads with MiXCR, one entry per CDR3 protein. The table lists hundreds of thousands of distinct CDR3 sequences, around 15% of them singletons. The length of the CDR3 is 16 residues. Germline V gives CDR1 MDHEN, CDR2 SYDVKM. The J segment lost 5 bases and the V segment lost 3 bases, leaving 6 bases of the junction unmatched. Lactation, pregnancy, other autoimmune disease or uncontrolled infection excluded patients. Fresh peripheral blood, under 13 ml, yielded the PBMCs.

The chain employs TRBV28 and TRBJ2-7, with 14 bases identical to TRBD2. The sequence derives from a woman in her thirties or forties with Graves' hyperthyroidism. Sequencing was done on a sample of blood. CDR3 in amino acids: CASSLAGLAGVDEQYF. CDR3 nucleotides: TGTGCCAGCAGTTTGGCGGGACTAGCGGGAGTAGACGAGCAGTACTTC.